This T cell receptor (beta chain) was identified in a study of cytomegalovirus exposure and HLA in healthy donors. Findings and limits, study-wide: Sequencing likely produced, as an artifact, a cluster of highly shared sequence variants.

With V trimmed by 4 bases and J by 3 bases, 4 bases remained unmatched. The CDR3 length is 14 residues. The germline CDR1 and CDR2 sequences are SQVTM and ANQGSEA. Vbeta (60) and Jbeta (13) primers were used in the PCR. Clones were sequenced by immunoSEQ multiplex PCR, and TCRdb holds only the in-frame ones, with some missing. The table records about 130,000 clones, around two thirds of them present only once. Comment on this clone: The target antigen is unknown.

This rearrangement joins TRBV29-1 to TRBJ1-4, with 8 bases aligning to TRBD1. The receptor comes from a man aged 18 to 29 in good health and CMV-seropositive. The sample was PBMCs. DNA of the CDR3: TGCAGCGTTGTCGGACAGGGACCTAATGAAAAACTGTTTTTT. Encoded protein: CSVVGQGPNEKLFF.